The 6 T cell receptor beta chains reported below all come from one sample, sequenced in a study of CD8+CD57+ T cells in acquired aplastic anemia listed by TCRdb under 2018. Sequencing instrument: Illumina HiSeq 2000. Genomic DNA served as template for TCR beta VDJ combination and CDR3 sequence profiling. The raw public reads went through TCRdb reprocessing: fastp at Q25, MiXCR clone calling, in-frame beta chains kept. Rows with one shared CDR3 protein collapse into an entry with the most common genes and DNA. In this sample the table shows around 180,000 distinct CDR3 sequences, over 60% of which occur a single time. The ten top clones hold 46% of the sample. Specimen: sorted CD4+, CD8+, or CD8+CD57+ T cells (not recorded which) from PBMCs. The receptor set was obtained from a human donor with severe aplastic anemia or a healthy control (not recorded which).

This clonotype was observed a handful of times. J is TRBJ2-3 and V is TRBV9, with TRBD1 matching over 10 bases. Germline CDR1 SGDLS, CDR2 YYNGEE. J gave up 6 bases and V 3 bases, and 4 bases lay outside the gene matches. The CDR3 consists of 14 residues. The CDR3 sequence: CASSGWTGGDTQYF. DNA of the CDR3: TGTGCCAGCAGCGGATGGACAGGGGGGGATACGCAGTATTTT.

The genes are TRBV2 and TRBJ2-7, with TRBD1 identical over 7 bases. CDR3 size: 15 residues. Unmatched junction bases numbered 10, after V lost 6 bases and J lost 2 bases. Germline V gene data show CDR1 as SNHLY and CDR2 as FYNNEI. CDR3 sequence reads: CASRTRQGPTYEQYF. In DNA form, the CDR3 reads TGTGCCAGCAGGACACGACAGGGACCGACCTACGAGCAGTACTTC.

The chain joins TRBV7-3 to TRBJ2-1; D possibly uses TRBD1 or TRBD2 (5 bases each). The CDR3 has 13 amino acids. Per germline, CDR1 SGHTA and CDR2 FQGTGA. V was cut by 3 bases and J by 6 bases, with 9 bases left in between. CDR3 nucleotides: TGTGCCAGCAGCTTGGGGACCGCCAATGAGCAGTTCTTC. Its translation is CASSLGTANEQFF.

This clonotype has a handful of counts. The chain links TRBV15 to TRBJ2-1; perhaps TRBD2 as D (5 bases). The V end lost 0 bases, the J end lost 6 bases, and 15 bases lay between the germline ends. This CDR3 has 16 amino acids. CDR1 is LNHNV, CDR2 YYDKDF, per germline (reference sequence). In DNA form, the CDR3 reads TGTGCCACCAGCAGAGATGGGCTAGCATCCCTCAATGAGCAGTTCTTC. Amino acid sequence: CATSRDGLASLNEQFF.

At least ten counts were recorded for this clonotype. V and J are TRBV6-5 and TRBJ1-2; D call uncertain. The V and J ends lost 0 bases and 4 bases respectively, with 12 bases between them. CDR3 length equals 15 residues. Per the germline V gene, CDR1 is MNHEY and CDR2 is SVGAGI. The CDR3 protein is CASSYSPDAFYGYTF. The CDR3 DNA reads TGTGCCAGCAGTTACTCGCCGGACGCTTTCTATGGCTACACCTTC.

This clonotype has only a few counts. Here the CDR3 DNA reads TGTGCCAGCAGTTACAGGGCGAGCTCCTACGAGCAGTACTTC. Encoded protein: CASSYRASSYEQYF. This chain joins TRBV6-2 or TRBV6-3 and TRBJ2-7; D remains unclear. The CDR3 has 14 residues. CDR1 is MNHEY, CDR2 SVGEGT, per germline. The V end was cut by 2 bases, the J end by 0 bases, with 8 bases between.